Detailed here is one T cell receptor (beta chain). Its antigen is not yet known. No base quality information exists; no much larger clone differs at one position. The collaborating institutions used their own protocols to collect whole blood in K2EDTA tubes. For TCRbeta analysis, collaborators shipped samples as frozen whole blood, isolated PBMCs, or DNA extracted from either of those sample types. CDR1 KGHSH and CDR2 LQKENI are derived from the germline V gene. A distance of 5 bases separates the germline ends of V and J, which lose 3 bases and 0 bases respectively. The CDR3 goes from the cysteine to the phenylalanine over 13 residues. The CDR3 DNA has 39 bases and is translated from base 1. TCRbeta CDR3 regions were amplified from genomic DNA by means of the immunoSEQ Assay, a bias-controlled multiplex PCR. Processing in the source paper ran as follows. The number of nucleated cells in each sample was estimated from the amplification of reference gene primers within the assay. To quantify the absolute abundance of each unique TCRbeta CDR3 rearrangement, sequence reads were collapsed and filtered. For each sample, productive Simpson clonality was calculated as the square root of Simpson's diversity index over productive rearrangements. Entries here come from immuneACCESS through TCRdb and include only in-frame sequences with V and J called. Some clones fail to appear in such tables; in the studies checked, an unresolved V gene covers under half of the shortfall, and the cause of the remainder is unknown. The V and J calls and the clone size are those of that table, but D and trimming were determined from the DNA. Here the sample has around 200,000 clones; around 84% occur a single time. Roughly 4.2% of the sample lies in the top ten.

This sample was included in a study of blood T cell repertoires in COVID-19 (dated by TCRdb to 2019 to 2021). Regarding the research as a whole: Collaborator samples came from the United States, Italy and Spain and covered acute and convalescent phases of COVID-19. The material from the prospective study consisted of cDNA or gDNA derived from T cells, B-cell-depleted T cells, or PBMCs. Deeply sampled blood TCRbeta repertoires from subjects exposed to, actively infected with, or recovered from COVID-19 were included in the dataset. A freely available public database, intended as a resource for researchers studying the immune response to SARS-CoV-2, is where the repertoires were released. Samples came from the ongoing ImmuneRACE study (first 160 participants) plus 1,254 subjects from 6 global collaborators. Nearly every sample came with metadata listing a de-identified subject ID, COVID-19 status, age in years and sex. Where HLA class I and class II types were available, the types were taken from metadata supplied by the sample provider, not from assay-based typing.

The paper as a whole reports these results and caveats: Clinical and demographic metadata were provided uncurated, with the amount varying by source and participant.

This TCR came from a man in his fifties or sixties with acute or convalescent COVID-19. This sequence uses TRBV18 and TRBJ1-1; the D segment cannot be called with confidence. Material for sequencing was peripheral blood. The nucleotide sequence is TGTGCCAGCTCACCCGTTATGAACACTGAAGCTTTCTTT. Translated, it reads CASSPVMNTEAFF.